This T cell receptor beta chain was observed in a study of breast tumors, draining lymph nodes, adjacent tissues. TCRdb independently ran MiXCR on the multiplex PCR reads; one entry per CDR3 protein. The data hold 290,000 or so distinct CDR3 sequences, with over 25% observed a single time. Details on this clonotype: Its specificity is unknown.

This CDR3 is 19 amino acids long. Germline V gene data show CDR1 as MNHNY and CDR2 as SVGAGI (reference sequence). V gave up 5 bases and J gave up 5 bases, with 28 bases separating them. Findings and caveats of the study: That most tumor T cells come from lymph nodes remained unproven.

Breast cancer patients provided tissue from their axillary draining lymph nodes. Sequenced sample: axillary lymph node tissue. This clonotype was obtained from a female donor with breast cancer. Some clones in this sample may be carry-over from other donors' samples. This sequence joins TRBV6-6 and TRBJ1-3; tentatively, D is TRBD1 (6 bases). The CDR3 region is CASSPGGKAKTSGRNTIYF. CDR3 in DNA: TGTGCCAGCAGTCCTGGGGGCAAAGCGAAGACTAGCGGGAGAAACACCATATATTTT.